The table lists the clone carrying this TCR beta chain with a few counts. These data belong to a study of OX40 agonist ivuxolimab in advanced cancers. Assay used: immunoSEQ multiplex PCR; TCRdb lists only in-frame clones, some missing. Found here are about 100,000 clones, about 89% of them singletons; the top ten hold approximately 0.16%. This sample comprised CD4+ or CD8+ T cells sorted from blood, obtained in a trial of the OX40 agonist ivuxolimab. The receptor was derived from an adult with an advanced solid tumor such as melanoma, head and neck, liver or kidney cancer.

The CDR3 sequence is CSVIKTGNIQYF. In DNA, the CDR3 is TGCAGCGTTATCAAGACAGGGAACATTCAGTACTTC. The V and J genes are TRBV29-1 and TRBJ2-4; 7 nucleotides align to TRBD1. Germline CDR1 and CDR2: SQVTM and ANQGSEA. This CDR3 region has 12 residues. Trimming cost V 5 bases and J 7 bases; bases outside gene matches: 5.